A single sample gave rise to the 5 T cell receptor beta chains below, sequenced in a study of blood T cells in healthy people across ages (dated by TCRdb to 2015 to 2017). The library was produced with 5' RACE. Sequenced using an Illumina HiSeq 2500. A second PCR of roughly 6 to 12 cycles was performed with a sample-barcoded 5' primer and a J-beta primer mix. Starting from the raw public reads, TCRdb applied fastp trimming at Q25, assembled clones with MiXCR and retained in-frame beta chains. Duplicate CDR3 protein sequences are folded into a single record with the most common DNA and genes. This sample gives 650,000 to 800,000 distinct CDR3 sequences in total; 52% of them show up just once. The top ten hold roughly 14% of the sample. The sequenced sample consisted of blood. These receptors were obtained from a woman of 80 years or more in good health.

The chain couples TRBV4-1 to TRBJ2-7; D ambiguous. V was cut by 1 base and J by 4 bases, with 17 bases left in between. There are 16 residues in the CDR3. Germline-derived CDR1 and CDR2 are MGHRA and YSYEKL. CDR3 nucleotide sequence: TGCGCCAGCAGCCAAGTTTCTACCCCGTACGGGTACGAGCAGTACTTC. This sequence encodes CASSQVSTPYGYEQYF.

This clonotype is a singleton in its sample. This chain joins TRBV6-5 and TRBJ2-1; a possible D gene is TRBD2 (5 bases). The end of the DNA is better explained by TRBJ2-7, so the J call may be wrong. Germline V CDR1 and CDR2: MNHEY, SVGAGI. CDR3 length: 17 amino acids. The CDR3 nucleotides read TGTGCCAGCAGTTTTAGGCTAGCAGTGACTTCTTACAATGAGCAGTACTTC. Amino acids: CASSFRLAVTSYNEQYF.

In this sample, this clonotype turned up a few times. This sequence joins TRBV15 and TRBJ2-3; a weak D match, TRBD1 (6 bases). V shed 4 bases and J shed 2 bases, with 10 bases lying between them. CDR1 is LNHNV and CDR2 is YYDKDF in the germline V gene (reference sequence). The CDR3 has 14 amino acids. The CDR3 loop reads CATSTGANTDTQYF. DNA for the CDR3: TGTGCCACCAGCACAGGGGCCAACACAGATACGCAGTATTTT.

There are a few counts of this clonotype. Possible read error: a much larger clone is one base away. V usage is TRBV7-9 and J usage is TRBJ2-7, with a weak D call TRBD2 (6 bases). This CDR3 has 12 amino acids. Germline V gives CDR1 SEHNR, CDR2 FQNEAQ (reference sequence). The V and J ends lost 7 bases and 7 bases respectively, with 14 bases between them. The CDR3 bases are TGTGCCAGCACCGTACTTAGCGGAGAGCAGTACTTC. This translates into CASTVLSGEQYF.

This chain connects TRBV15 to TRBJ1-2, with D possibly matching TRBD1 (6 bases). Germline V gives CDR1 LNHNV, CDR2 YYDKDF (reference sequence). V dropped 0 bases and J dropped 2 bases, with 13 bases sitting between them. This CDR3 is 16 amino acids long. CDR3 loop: CATSRDSLGQNYGYTF. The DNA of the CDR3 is TGTGCCACCAGCAGAGATAGTTTAGGACAGAACTATGGCTACACCTTC.